The clone carrying this TCR beta chain has more than one count but fewer than ten. Each CDR3 protein gets one entry after TCRdb re-called the 5' RACE reads with MiXCR. Of some 350,000 distinct CDR3 sequences listed, around 3.9% are singletons. This CDR3 comprises 13 residues. The V end was cut by 2 bases, the J end by 7 bases, with 9 bases between. CDR1 and CDR2 (germline): LGHDT, YNNKEL (reference sequence). The data were obtained in a study of T cells after yellow fever vaccination. V usage is TRBV3-1 and J usage is TRBJ2-1; D may be TRBD2 (5 bases). Sequences were derived from PBMCs, sampled 5 days after the yellow fever booster vaccination. The receptor was derived from a young man who received the YFV17D yellow fever vaccine. The CDR3 DNA reads as TGTGCCAGCAGCCAAAGTTCGGGGAATGAGCAGTTCTTC. Amino acid sequence: CASSQSSGNEQFF.